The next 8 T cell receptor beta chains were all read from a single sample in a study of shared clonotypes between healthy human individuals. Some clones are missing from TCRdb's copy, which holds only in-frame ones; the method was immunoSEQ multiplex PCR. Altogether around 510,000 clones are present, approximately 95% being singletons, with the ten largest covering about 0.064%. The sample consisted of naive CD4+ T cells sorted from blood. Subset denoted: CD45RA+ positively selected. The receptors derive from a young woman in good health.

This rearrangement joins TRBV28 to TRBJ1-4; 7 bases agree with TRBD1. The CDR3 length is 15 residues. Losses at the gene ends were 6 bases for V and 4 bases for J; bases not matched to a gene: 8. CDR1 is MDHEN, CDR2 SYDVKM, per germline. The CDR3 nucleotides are TGTGCCAGCAGGCGCCCGGGACAGATTAATGAAAAACTGTTTTTT. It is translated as CASRRPGQINEKLFF.

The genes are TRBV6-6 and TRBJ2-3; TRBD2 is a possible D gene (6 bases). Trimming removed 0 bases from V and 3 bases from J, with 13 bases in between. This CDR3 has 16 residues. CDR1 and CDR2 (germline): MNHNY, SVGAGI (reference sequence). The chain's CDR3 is CASSYSMGGITDTQYF. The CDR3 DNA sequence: TGTGCCAGCAGTTACTCAATGGGGGGAATTACAGATACGCAGTATTTT.

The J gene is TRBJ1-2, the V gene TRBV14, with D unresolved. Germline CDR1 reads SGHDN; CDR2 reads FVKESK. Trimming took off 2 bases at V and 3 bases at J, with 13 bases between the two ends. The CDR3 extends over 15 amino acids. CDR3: CASSQYGDRDYGYTF. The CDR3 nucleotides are TGTGCCAGCAGCCAATATGGGGATCGGGACTATGGCTACACCTTC.

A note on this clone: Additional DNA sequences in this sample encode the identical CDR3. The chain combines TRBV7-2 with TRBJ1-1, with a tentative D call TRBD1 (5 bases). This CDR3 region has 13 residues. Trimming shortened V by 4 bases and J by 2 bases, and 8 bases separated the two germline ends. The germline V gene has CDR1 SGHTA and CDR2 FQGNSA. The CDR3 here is CASSYQGNTEAFF. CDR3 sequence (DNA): TGTGCCAGCAGCTACCAGGGAAACACTGAAGCTTTCTTT.

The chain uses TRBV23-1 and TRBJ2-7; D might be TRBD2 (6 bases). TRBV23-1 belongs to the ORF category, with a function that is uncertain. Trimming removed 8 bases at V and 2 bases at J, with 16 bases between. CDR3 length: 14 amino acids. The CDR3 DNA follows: TGCGCCAGCGGGCCCGGGACTTTAGCCTACGAGCAGTACTTC. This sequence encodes CASGPGTLAYEQYF.

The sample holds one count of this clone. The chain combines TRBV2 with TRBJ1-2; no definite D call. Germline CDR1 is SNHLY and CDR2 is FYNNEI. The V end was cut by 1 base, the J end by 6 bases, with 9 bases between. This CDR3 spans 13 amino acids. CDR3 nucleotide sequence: TGTGCCAGCAGTGAAGGGACGAGGAATGGCTACACCTTC. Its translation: CASSEGTRNGYTF. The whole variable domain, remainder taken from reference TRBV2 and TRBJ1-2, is EPEVTQTPSHQVTQMGQEVILRCVPISNHLYFYWYRQILGQKVEFLVSFYNNEISEKSEIFDDQFSVERPDGSNFTLKIRSTKLEDSAMYFCASSEGTRNGYTFGSGTRLTVV.

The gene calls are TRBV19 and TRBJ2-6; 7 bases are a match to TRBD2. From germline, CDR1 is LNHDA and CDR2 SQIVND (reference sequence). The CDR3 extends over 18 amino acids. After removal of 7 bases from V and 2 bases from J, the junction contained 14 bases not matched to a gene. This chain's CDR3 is CASTYGGLISTGANVLTF. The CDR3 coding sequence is TGTGCCAGTACCTACGGGGGACTAATAAGCACTGGGGCCAACGTCCTGACTTTC.

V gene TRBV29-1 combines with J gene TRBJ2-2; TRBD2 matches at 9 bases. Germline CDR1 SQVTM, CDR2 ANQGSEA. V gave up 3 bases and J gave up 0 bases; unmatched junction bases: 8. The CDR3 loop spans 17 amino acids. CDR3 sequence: CSVDASGTAANTGELFF. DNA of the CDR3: TGCAGCGTTGACGCTAGCGGGACCGCCGCGAACACCGGGGAGCTGTTTTTT.